The next 8 T cell receptor beta chains were all read from a single sample in a study of glioma-infiltrating T cells. TCR alpha and beta CDR3 regions were amplified from RNA using iRepertoire nested multiplex PCR. TCRdb passed the multiplex PCR reads through MiXCR, listing each CDR3 protein once. The top ten hold around 6.3% of the sample, which has roughly 42,000 distinct CDR3 sequences, about a fifth seen once. Material for sequencing was glioma tissue, nonneoplastic brain tissue, or PBMCs (not recorded which). These TCRs come from a human donor with low-grade glioma or glioblastoma, undergoing nonglioma brain surgery, or in good health (not recorded which).

This clonotype came up a few times. This sequence may be a read error, since a much larger clone differs from it by one base. The chain has TRBV5-1 and TRBJ1-6, with TRBD1 matching 8 bases. This CDR3 contains 14 residues. J gave up 17 bases and V 2 bases, and 12 bases lay outside the gene matches. Germline CDR1 is SGHRS and CDR2 is YFSETQ. The CDR3 DNA is TGCGCCAGCAGCTTCGGACAGGGATGTTGTACCTTCCACTTT. Residues: CASSFGQGCCTFHF.

There are a few counts of this clonotype. This chain connects TRBV12-3 or TRBV12-4 to TRBJ1-1, with D unclear. This CDR3 is 12 amino acids long. Trimming took off 3 bases at V and 6 bases at J, with 8 bases between the two ends. The CDR3 nucleotides read TGTGCCAGCAGTTTTTGGGATTCTGAAGCTTTCTTT. Its translation: CASSFWDSEAFF.

This clonotype was recorded at least ten times. CDR3 in DNA: TGTGCCAGCAGTTTATATTTGGGGGGCTATGGCTACACCTTC. It codes for CASSLYLGGYGYTF. The rearrangement uses TRBV27 and TRBJ1-2, with D maybe TRBD1 (5 bases). Germline V gene data show CDR1 as MNHEY and CDR2 as SMNVEV (reference sequence). V was shortened by 1 base and J by 4 bases, with 10 bases between the two germline ends. There are 14 residues in the CDR3.

The chain carries TRBV12-3 or TRBV12-4 and TRBJ2-3; 12 bases fit TRBD2. The J segment lost 4 bases and the V segment lost 5 bases, leaving 10 bases of the junction unmatched. This CDR3 spans 17 amino acids. CDR3 DNA: TGTGCCAGCAGTCCCCGGACTAGCGGGGCTTTCTCAGATACGCAGTATTTT. Translation: CASSPRTSGAFSDTQYF.

This clonotype occurred a few times. This rearrangement joins TRBV29-1 to TRBJ1-1, with a weak D call TRBD1 (5 bases). This CDR3 is built from 14 residues. From germline, CDR1 is SQVTM and CDR2 ANQGSEA. Trimming left V 6 bases short and J 0 bases short, with 14 bases between. The CDR3 DNA reads as TGCAGCGTGCGACAGCTATACGTGAACACTGAAGCTTTCTTT. Translated, it gives CSVRQLYVNTEAFF.

In this sample, this clonotype turned up a few times. The chain links TRBV9 to TRBJ1-4; TRBD1 is a possible D gene (5 bases). Germline values: CDR1 SGDLS, CDR2 YYNGEE. This CDR3 contains 14 residues. The ends were cut back, 4 bases at V and 8 bases at J, with 15 bases in the middle. CDR3 region: CASSPRGSSEKLFF. In DNA, the CDR3 is TGTGCCAGCAGCCCTCGGGGGAGTTCGGAAAAACTGTTTTTT.

At least ten counts were recorded for this clonotype. The V gene is TRBV27, the J gene TRBJ2-1; D is ambiguous. Trimming took 0 bases from V and 5 from J, leaving 8 bases between them. Germline lookup yields CDR1 MNHEY and CDR2 SMNVEV (reference sequence). CDR3 length: 14 residues. CDR3 region: CASSLSPTHNEQFF. The CDR3 bases are TGTGCCAGCAGTTTATCTCCTACGCACAATGAGCAGTTCTTC.

At least ten counts were recorded for this clonotype. The V call is TRBV7-2, the J call TRBJ2-5; no clear D. V lost 1 base and J lost 4, with 7 bases in between. The V gene's germline CDR1 is SGHTA and CDR2 FQGNSA. This CDR3 comprises 13 residues. This CDR3 reads CASSLDYLETQYF. CDR3 DNA sequence: TGTGCCAGCAGCTTAGACTACTTAGAGACCCAGTACTTC.